This TCR beta chain was documented in a study of T cell repertoires in cytomegalovirus infection. TCRdb itself ran the reads through MiXCR, one entry per CDR3 protein. The sample yields some 390,000 distinct CDR3 sequences, around a sixth seen once. This clonotype was counted between two and nine times. The V segment lost 10 bases and the J segment 9 bases; nucleotides outside the gene matches: 12. Germline CDR1 reads SNHLY; CDR2 reads FYNNEI. The CDR3 runs to 14 residues. The sequencing input was PBMCs. The chain links TRBV2 to TRBJ2-1; 10 nucleotides line up with TRBD2. The sequence was obtained from a human donor in good health (CMV status not recorded). Some clones in this sample may be carry-over from other donors' samples. CDR3 amino acids: CATKVLAGVSEQFF. CDR3 sequence (DNA): TGTGCCACCAAAGTCCTAGCGGGAGTGAGTGAGCAGTTCTTC.